By share of the sample, the clone carrying this T cell receptor (beta chain) is medium-sized. The antigen is not known. The gene names here belong to mouse. The read stops 1 residue short of the end of the CDR3; the missing end is completed from the germline J gene. CDR3 sequences, V/J genes, frequencies and template counts came from survey-depth TCRbeta sequencing. TCRdb's table, derived via immunoSEQ multiplex PCR, lists solely in-frame clones and lacks some. The sample has thousands of clones, 35% to 40% seen once. Time point meaning: mouse harvest day 14 after allogeneic transplant. Mouse grafts combined 10^7 T-cell-depleted bone marrow cells with 10^6 splenic CD5+ T cells. B6 (H2b) cells into BALB/c (H2d) mice; tissues taken at day 7 or 14. The data were taken from a study of tissue T cells after allogeneic stem cell transplantation. Germline V gives CDR1 MSHET, CDR2 SYDVDS. After removal of 4 bases from V and 0 bases from J, the junction contained 2 bases not matched to a gene. CDR3 length: 14 residues.

Study conclusions and caveats: Few T cell clones were shared across patients, but motif clusters showed tissue-specific shared signatures. This small cohort was clinically heterogeneous, and sampling depth was a limitation.

The chain joins TRBV29 to TRBJ2-7; 8 bases are shared with TRBD2. The receptor was derived from a female BALB/c mouse given C57BL/6 T cells with graft-versus-host disease after an allogeneic hematopoietic cell transplant. The material sequenced was skin. The CDR3 protein is CASSSGGTSYEQYF. CDR3 DNA (partial): TGTGCTAGCAGTTCTGGGGGGACCTCCTATGAACAGTAC.